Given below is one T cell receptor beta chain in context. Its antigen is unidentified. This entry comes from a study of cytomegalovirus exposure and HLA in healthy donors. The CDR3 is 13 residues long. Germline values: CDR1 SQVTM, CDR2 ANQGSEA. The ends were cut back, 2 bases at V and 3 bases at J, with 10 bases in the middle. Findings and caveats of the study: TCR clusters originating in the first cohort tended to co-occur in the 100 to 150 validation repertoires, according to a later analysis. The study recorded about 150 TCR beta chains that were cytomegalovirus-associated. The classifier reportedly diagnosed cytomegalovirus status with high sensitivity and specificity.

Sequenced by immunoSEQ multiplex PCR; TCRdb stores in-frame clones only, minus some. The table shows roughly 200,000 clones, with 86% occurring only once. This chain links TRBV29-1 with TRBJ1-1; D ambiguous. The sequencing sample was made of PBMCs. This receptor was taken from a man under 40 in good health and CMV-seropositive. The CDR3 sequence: CSVELREYTEAFF. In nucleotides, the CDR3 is TGCAGCGTTGAATTGCGGGAGTACACTGAAGCTTTCTTT.